This T cell receptor beta chain appears in the sequencing data of a study of identical twins. This clonotype was counted between two and nine times. MiXCR was run by TCRdb on the 5' RACE reads, yielding one entry per CDR3 protein. The sample shows 210,000 or so distinct CDR3 sequences, approximately 15% of them seen only once. The CDR3 contains 12 residues. V lost 5 bases and J 7 bases, leaving 9 bases between the germline ends. Germline lookup yields CDR1 SEHNR and CDR2 FQNEAQ (reference sequence). These data were also reused for a study on T cells expressing NK-cell markers. From that study: The share of CD8+ T cells held by dominant NKG2C+ clonotypes was roughly 1.0-8% in over 5 donors.

The gene calls are TRBV7-9 and TRBJ1-5; unclear D gene. The clonotype was recovered from a woman aged 18-35 years in good health. The sample taken for sequencing was CD8+ T cells sorted from blood. As DNA, the CDR3 is TGTGCCAGCAGCACGGACGTACAGCCCCAGCATTTT. Protein product: CASSTDVQPQHF.